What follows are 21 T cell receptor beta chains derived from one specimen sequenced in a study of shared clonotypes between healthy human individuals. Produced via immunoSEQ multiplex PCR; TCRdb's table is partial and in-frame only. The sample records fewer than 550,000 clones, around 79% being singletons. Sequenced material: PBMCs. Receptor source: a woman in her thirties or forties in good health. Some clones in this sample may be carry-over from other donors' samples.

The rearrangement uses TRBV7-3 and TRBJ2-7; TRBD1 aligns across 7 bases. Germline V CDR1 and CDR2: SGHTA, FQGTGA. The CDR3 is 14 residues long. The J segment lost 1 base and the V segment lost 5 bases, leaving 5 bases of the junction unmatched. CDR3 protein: CASSPRDRSYEQYF. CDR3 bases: TGTGCCAGCAGCCCACGGGACAGATCCTACGAGCAGTACTTC.

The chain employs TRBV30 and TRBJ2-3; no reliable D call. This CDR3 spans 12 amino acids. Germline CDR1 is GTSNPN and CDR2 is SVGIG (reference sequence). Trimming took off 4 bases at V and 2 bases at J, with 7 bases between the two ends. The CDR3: CAWTAITDTQYF. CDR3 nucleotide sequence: TGTGCCTGGACGGCTATCACAGATACGCAGTATTTT.

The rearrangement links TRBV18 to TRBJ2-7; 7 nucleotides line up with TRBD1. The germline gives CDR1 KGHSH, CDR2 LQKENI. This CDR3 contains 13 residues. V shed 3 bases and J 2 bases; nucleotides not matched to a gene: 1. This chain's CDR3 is CASSPGTAYEQYF. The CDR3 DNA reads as TGTGCCAGCTCACCGGGGACAGCCTACGAGCAGTACTTC.

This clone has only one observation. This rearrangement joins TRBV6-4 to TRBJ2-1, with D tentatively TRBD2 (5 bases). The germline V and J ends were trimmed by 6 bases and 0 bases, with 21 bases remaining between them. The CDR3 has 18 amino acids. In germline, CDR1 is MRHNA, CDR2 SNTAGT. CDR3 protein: CASRPGEIPEGSYNEQFF. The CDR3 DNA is TGTGCCAGCAGGCCGGGCGAAATTCCCGAGGGCTCCTACAATGAGCAGTTCTTC.

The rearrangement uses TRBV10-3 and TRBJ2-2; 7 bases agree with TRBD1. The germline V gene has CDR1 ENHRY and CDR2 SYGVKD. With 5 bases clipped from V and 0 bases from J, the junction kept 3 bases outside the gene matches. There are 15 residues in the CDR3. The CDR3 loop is CAISRQGANTGELFF. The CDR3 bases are TGTGCCATCAGTCGGCAGGGGGCGAACACCGGGGAGCTGTTTTTT.

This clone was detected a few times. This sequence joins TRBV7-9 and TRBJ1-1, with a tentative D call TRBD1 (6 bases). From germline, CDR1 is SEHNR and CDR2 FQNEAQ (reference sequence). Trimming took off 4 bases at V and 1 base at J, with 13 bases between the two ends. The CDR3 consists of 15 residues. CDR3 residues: CASSSRTAGNTEAFF. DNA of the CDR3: TGTGCCAGCAGCTCTCGGACAGCGGGGAACACTGAAGCTTTCTTT.

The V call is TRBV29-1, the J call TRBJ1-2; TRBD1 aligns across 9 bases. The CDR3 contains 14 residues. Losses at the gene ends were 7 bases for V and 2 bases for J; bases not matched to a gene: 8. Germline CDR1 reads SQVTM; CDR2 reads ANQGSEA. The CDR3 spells CSAGGGQGNYGYTF. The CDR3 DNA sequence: TGCAGCGCCGGGGGAGGACAGGGGAACTATGGCTACACCTTC.

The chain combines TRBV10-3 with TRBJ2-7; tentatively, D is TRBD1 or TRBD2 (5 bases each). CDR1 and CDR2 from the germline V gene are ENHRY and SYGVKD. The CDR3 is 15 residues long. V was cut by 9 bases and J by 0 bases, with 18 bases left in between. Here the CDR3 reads CAMSLGTLGSYEQYF. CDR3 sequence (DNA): TGTGCCATGAGCCTTGGGACCCTGGGCTCCTACGAGCAGTACTTC.

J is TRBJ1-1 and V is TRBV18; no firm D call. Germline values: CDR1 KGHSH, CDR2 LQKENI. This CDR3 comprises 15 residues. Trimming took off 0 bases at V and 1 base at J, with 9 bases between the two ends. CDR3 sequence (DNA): TGTGCCAGCTCACCACCGGGCAGCAAGAACACTGAAGCTTTCTTT. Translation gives CASSPPGSKNTEAFF.

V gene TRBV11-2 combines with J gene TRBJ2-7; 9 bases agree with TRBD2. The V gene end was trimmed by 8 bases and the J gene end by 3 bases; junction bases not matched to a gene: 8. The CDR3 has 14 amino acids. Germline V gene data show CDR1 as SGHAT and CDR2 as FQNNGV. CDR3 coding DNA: TGTGCCAGCTCACCCGCGGGAGGGCTCTACGAGCAGTACTTC. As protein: CASSPAGGLYEQYF.

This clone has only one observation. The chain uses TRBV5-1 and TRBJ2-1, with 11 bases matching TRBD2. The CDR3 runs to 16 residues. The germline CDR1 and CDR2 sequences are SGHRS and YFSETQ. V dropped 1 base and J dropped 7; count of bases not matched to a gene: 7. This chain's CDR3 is CASSLSLAGGGNEQFF. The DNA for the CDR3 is TGCGCCAGCAGCTTGTCCCTAGCGGGAGGAGGGAATGAGCAGTTCTTC.

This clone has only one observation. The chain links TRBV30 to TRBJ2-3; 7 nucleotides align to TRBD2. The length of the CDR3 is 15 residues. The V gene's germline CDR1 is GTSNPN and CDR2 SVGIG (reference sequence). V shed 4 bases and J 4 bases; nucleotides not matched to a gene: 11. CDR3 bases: TGTGCCTGGACCCACCTGGCGGGAGAGGCAGATACGCAGTATTTT. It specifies CAWTHLAGEADTQYF.

The CDR3 is CASSLGSIPYGYTF. As DNA, the CDR3 is TGTGCCAGCAGCTTAGGGTCAATACCCTATGGCTACACCTTC. The V call is TRBV7-2, the J call TRBJ1-2; unclear D gene. CDR3 length equals 14 residues. Germline V gives CDR1 SGHTA, CDR2 FQGNSA. V lost 1 base and J lost 4, with 10 bases in between.

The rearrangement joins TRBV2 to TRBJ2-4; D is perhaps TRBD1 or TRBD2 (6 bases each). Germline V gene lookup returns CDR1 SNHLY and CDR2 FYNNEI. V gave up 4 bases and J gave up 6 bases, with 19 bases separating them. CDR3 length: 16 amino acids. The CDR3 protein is CASSVTSGAGGNIQYF. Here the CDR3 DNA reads TGTGCCAGCAGTGTGACTTCAGGGGCCGGGGGAAACATTCAGTACTTC.

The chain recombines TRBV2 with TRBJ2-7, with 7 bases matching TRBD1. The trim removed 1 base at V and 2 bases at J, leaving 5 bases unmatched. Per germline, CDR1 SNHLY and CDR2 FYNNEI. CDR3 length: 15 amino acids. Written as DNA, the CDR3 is TGTGCCAGCAGTGAAGAGACAGGGTATGCCTACGAGCAGTACTTC. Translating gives CASSEETGYAYEQYF.

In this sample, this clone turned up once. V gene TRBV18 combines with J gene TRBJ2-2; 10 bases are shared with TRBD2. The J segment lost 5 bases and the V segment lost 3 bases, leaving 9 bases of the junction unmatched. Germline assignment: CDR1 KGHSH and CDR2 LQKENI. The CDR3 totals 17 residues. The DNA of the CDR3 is TGTGCCAGCTCACCTTCCCTAGCGGGAGTTAATACCGGGGAGCTGTTTTTT. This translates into CASSPSLAGVNTGELFF.

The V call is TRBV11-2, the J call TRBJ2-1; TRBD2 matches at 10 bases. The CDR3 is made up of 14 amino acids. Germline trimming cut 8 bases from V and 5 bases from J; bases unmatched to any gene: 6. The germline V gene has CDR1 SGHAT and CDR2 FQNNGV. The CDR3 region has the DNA TGTGCCAGCTTGCTAGCGGGAGCTAACAATGAGCAGTTCTTC. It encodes CASLLAGANNEQFF.

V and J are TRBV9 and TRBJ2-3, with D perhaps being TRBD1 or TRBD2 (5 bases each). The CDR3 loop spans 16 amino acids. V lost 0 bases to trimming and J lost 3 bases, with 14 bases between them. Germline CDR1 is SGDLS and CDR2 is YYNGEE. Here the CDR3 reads CASSVGPGLRTDTQYF. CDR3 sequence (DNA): TGTGCCAGCAGCGTAGGCCCGGGGCTGAGGACAGATACGCAGTATTTT.

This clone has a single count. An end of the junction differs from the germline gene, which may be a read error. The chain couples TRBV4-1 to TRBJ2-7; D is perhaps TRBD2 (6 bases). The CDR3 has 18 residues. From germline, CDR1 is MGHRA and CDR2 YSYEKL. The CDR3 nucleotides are TGCGCCAGCAGCCCTAACTCTTTTGGCGGGATCGCCCCCTACGGGCAGTACTTC. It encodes CASSPNSFGGIAPYGQYF.

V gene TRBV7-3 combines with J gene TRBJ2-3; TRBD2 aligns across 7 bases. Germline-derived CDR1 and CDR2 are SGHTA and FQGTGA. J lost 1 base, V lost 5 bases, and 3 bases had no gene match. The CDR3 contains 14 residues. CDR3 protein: CASSETSGTDTQYF. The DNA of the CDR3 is TGTGCCAGCAGCGAAACTAGCGGCACAGATACGCAGTATTTT.

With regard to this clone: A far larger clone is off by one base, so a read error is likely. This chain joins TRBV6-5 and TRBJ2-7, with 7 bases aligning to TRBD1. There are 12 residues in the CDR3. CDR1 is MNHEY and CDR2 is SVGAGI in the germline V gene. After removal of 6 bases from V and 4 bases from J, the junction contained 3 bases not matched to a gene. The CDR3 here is CASRGTDYEQYF. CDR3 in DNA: TGTGCCAGCAGGGGGACAGATTACGAGCAGTACTTC.